These 27 T cell receptor beta chains came from one sample sequenced in a study of T cell repertoires in cytomegalovirus infection. TCRdb passed the reads through MiXCR, listing each CDR3 protein once. This table has 350,000 to 500,000 distinct CDR3 sequences, approximately 31% appearing once. Sequences were obtained from PBMCs. These receptors were taken from a human donor in good health (CMV status not recorded). Some clones in this sample may be carry-over from other donors' samples.

The chain employs TRBV15 and TRBJ2-3; possibly TRBD2 for D (6 bases). The CDR3 length is 16 residues. The germline gives CDR1 LNHNV, CDR2 YYDKDF (reference sequence). Between the trimmed V and J ends, which lost 0 bases and 2 bases, there was a span of 12 bases. The CDR3 nucleotides read TGTGCCACCAGCAGAGATCCGGGGGAGTTCACAGATACGCAGTATTTT. As protein: CATSRDPGEFTDTQYF.

This clonotype came up a few times. V usage is TRBV2 and J usage is TRBJ2-2; TRBD1 or TRBD2 may be the D gene (5 bases each). V gave up 4 bases and J gave up 0 bases, with 9 bases separating them. The CDR3 spans 15 residues. The V gene's germline CDR1 is SNHLY and CDR2 FYNNEI. The CDR3 protein is CASSAPGPNTGELFF. DNA for the CDR3: TGTGCCAGCAGTGCTCCGGGGCCGAACACCGGGGAGCTGTTTTTT.

The CDR3 nucleotides read TGTGCCAGCAGCTTAGGGGCATTTTACGAGCAGTACTTC. Amino acids: CASSLGAFYEQYF. The chain carries TRBV7-9 and TRBJ2-7; no firm D call. Germline loops: CDR1 SEHNR, CDR2 FQNEAQ (reference sequence). Between the trimmed V and J ends, which lost 1 base and 4 bases, there was a span of 8 bases. The length of the CDR3 is 13 residues.

Comments on this clonotype: At one of its ends the junction is not consistent with the germline gene, which may arise from a read error. The V call is TRBV6-8, the J call TRBJ2-5, with 8 nucleotides matching TRBD2. Germline-derived CDR1 and CDR2 are MNHGY and SAAAGT. CDR3 length: 15 residues. This CDR3 reads CASSFLTSAQVTQYF. The CDR3 DNA is TGTGCCAGCAGTTTCCTGACTAGCGCCCAAGTGACCCAGTACTTC.

This chain joins TRBV28 and TRBJ1-2, with D maybe TRBD1 (6 bases). The CDR3 sequence is 13 residues long. V was trimmed by 3 bases and J by 6 bases, leaving 11 bases between them. Germline lookup yields CDR1 MDHEN and CDR2 SYDVKM. This CDR3 is CASSFAGENGYTF. CDR3 coding DNA: TGTGCCAGCAGTTTCGCAGGGGAGAATGGCTACACCTTC.

The chain employs TRBV27 and TRBJ1-6; 10 nucleotides align to TRBD1. In germline, CDR1 is MNHEY, CDR2 SMNVEV (reference sequence). V gave up 6 bases and J gave up 5 bases; unmatched junction bases: 7. The CDR3 totals 16 residues. CDR3 protein: CASRRTGGRHNSPLHF. The CDR3 region has the DNA TGTGCCAGCAGGAGGACAGGGGGAAGGCATAATTCACCCCTCCACTTT.

V is TRBV12-3 or TRBV12-4 and J is TRBJ1-5; weak D call: TRBD1 (5 bases). This CDR3 comprises 12 residues. The V and J ends lost 2 bases and 11 bases respectively, with 10 bases between them. CDR3 in amino acids: CASSLRGLAQHF. Here the CDR3 DNA reads TGTGCCAGCAGTTTAAGGGGACTAGCCCAGCATTTT.

This clonotype was found many times. The CDR3 nucleotides read TGCGCCAGCAGCCAAGGACAGGGCGAGGCCTACGAGCAGTACTTC. Residues: CASSQGQGEAYEQYF. The gene calls are TRBV4-1 and TRBJ2-7; 7 bases map to TRBD1. The length of the CDR3 is 15 residues. V lost 1 base, J lost 2 bases, and 5 bases stayed unmatched. Germline V gives CDR1 MGHRA, CDR2 YSYEKL.

This clonotype came up a few times. In nucleotides, the CDR3 is TGTGCCAGCAGTTTGACTAGCGGGGGGTCGGGAACGCAGTATTTT. Translated, it gives CASSLTSGGSGTQYF. The genes are TRBV6-5 and TRBJ2-3; 13 bases are shared with TRBD2. Trimming at V came to 4 bases and at J to 9 bases, leaving 7 bases not matched to a gene. Germline V lookup: CDR1 MNHEY, CDR2 SVGAGI. The CDR3 is 15 amino acids.

This clonotype was detected once. The chain has TRBV6-6 and TRBJ2-1, with TRBD2 identical over 8 bases. Trimming cost V 6 bases and J 3 bases; bases outside gene matches: 4. Germline V gene data show CDR1 as MNHNY and CDR2 as SVGAGI (reference sequence). This CDR3 region has 14 residues. CDR3 sequence reads: CASRPGGLYNEQFF. The DNA of the CDR3 is TGTGCCAGCAGGCCGGGGGGGCTCTACAATGAGCAGTTCTTC.

This clonotype was recorded a few times. The chain employs TRBV18 and TRBJ1-1; D uncertain. V was shortened by 1 base and J by 1 base, with 10 bases between the two germline ends. The CDR3 runs 15 residues. From germline, CDR1 is KGHSH and CDR2 LQKENI. The DNA of the CDR3 is TGTGCCAGCTCACCACGCGAAGTCCCGAACACTGAAGCTTTCTTT. This encodes CASSPREVPNTEAFF.

CDR3 DNA: TGTGCCAGCAGCTTAGCTTTGGAGTATGGCTACACCTTC. Amino acids: CASSLALEYGYTF. The V and J genes are TRBV7-2 and TRBJ1-2; D is unresolved. The CDR3 runs to 13 residues. Per germline, CDR1 SGHTA and CDR2 FQGNSA. Trimming cost V 0 bases and J 5 bases, with 7 bases left between them.

About this clonotype: One end of the junction is discordant with germline, which a read error may explain. The chain employs TRBV14 and TRBJ1-6; D gene unclear. This CDR3 region has 13 residues. CDR1 is SGHDN and CDR2 is FVKESK in the germline V gene. CDR3 sequence: CASSSELYSPIHF. The CDR3 nucleotides read TGTGCCAGCAGCTCCGAACTGTATTCACCCATCCACTTT. Based on the CDR3 plus reference TRBV14 and TRBJ1-6, the full variable domain is EAGVTQFPSHSVIEKGQTVTLRCDPISGHDNLYWYRRVMGKEIKFLLHFVKESKQDESGMPNNRFLAERTGGTYSTLKVQPAELEDSGVYFCASSSELYSPIHFGNGTRLTVT.

There are many counts of this clonotype. The gene calls are TRBV7-8 and TRBJ1-5; D call uncertain. The CDR3 sequence is 13 residues long. The V gene lost 5 bases and the J gene lost 9 bases, with 14 bases spanning the gap. Per the germline V gene, CDR1 is SGHVS and CDR2 is FQNEAQ. The CDR3 sequence: CASSPLKNRPQHF. CDR3 in DNA: TGTGCCAGCAGCCCGCTCAAGAACCGGCCCCAGCATTTT.

The chain uses TRBV12-3 or TRBV12-4 and TRBJ2-5, with 14 bases aligning to TRBD2. V lost 5 bases to trimming and J lost 3 bases; unmatched junction nucleotides: 5. There are 16 residues in the CDR3. In DNA, the CDR3 is TGTGCCAGCAGTGAGCTGACTAGCGGGGGGGAAGAGACCCAGTACTTC. The encoded protein is CASSELTSGGEETQYF.

This clonotype has more than one count but fewer than ten. The V and J genes are TRBV7-9 and TRBJ2-3; possibly TRBD1 for D (6 bases). V was clipped by 0 bases and J by 2 bases, with 9 bases between them. The CDR3 consists of 15 residues. CDR1 SEHNR and CDR2 FQNEAQ come from the germline V gene (reference sequence). Written as DNA, the CDR3 is TGTGCCAGCAGCTTAGCGGGACAAAACACAGATACGCAGTATTTT. Encoded protein: CASSLAGQNTDTQYF.

The chain combines TRBV11-2 with TRBJ1-6; TRBD1 is a possible D gene (5 bases). V lost 1 base to trimming and J lost 8 bases, with 9 bases between them. The germline V gene encodes CDR1 SGHAT and CDR2 FQNNGV. The CDR3 spans 14 residues. CDR3 nucleotide sequence: TGTGCCAGCAGCTTAGGGTGGGGGTATTCACCCCTCCACTTT. Its translation: CASSLGWGYSPLHF. Based on the CDR3 plus reference TRBV11-2 and TRBJ1-6, the full variable domain is EAGVAQSPRYKIIEKRQSVAFWCNPISGHATLYWYQQILGQGPKLLIQFQNNGVVDDSQLPKDRFSAERLKGVDSTLKIQPAKLEDSAVYLCASSLGWGYSPLHFGNGTRLTVT.

V and J are TRBV7-4 and TRBJ2-5; the D gene is possibly TRBD1 (6 bases). V lost 7 bases to trimming and J lost 2 bases, with 14 bases between them. This CDR3 has 14 amino acids. Germline CDR1 is SGHVT and CDR2 is SQSDAQ. CDR3 region: CASTTRGQQETQYF. In DNA, the CDR3 is TGTGCCAGCACCACGAGGGGACAACAAGAGACCCAGTACTTC. Drawing the rest from reference TRBV7-4 and TRBJ2-5, the complete variable domain is GAGVSQSPRYKVAKRGRDVALRCDSISGHVTLYWYRQTLGQGSEVLTYSQSDAQRDKSGRPSGRFSAERPERSVSTLKIQRTEQGDSAVYLCASTTRGQQETQYFGPGTRLLVL.

This clonotype was counted only a few times. The chain joins TRBV18 to TRBJ2-3, with TRBD1 identical over 7 bases. Germline CDR1 and CDR2: KGHSH and LQKENI. This CDR3 region has 15 residues. V lost 0 bases, J lost 3 bases, and 3 bases stayed unmatched. CDR3 DNA: TGTGCCAGCTCACCACCGGGACAGAGGACAGATACGCAGTATTTT. Translated: CASSPPGQRTDTQYF.

This clonotype was counted between two and nine times. This sequence joins TRBV11-2 and TRBJ1-5; D is unresolved. The V and J ends lost 1 base and 3 bases respectively, with 7 bases between them. This CDR3 is built from 14 residues. Per germline, CDR1 SGHAT and CDR2 FQNNGV. The CDR3 is CASSLGPHNQPQHF. The CDR3 DNA reads TGTGCCAGCAGCTTAGGTCCTCACAATCAGCCCCAGCATTTT.

The V and J genes are TRBV6-1 and TRBJ1-6; 11 nucleotides agree with TRBD1. CDR3 length equals 16 residues. Trimming removed 8 bases from V and 9 bases from J; junction bases left unmatched: 12. Looked up from germline, CDR1 is MNHNS and CDR2 is SASEGT. CDR3 sequence (DNA): TGTGCCAGCGCGACCGGGACAGGGGGAAGTGGTTCACCCCTCCACTTT. The encoded protein is CASATGTGGSGSPLHF.

This clonotype was observed a few times. The J gene is TRBJ1-6, the V gene TRBV7-2; 11 positions agree with TRBD1. The CDR3 covers 15 residues. V dropped 1 base and J dropped 9; count of bases not matched to a gene: 2. Germline V gene data show CDR1 as SGHTA and CDR2 as FQGNSA. CDR3 nucleotides: TGTGCCAGCAGCTTAGAGGGACAGGGGGTTTCACCCCTCCACTTT. It is translated as CASSLEGQGVSPLHF.

This clonotype appeared once. The chain joins TRBV6-8 to TRBJ2-2; D not resolved. V was clipped by 5 bases and J by 5 bases, with 6 bases between them. Germline V gene data show CDR1 as MNHGY and CDR2 as SAAAGT. The CDR3 is made up of 12 amino acids. CDR3 sequence reads: CASSKPTGELFF. CDR3 DNA sequence: TGTGCCAGCAGTAAACCTACCGGGGAGCTGTTTTTT.

A few counts support this clonotype. The chain uses TRBV6-2 or TRBV6-3 and TRBJ2-1; TRBD2 matches 9 bases. The germline V gene encodes CDR1 MNHEY and CDR2 SVGEGT. V dropped 1 base and J dropped 4; count of bases not matched to a gene: 5. CDR3 size: 16 residues. CDR3 sequence: CASSYFLAGLYNEQFF. The CDR3 DNA follows: TGTGCCAGCAGTTACTTTCTAGCGGGGCTGTACAATGAGCAGTTCTTC.

This clonotype was detected many times. The chain has TRBV7-2 and TRBJ1-2; unclear D gene. This CDR3 is built from 15 residues. Germline lookup yields CDR1 SGHTA and CDR2 FQGNSA. V was trimmed by 5 bases and J by 2 bases, leaving 15 bases between them. Here the CDR3 reads CASSAPGHVNYGYTF. CDR3 nucleotides: TGTGCCAGCAGCGCCCCGGGCCACGTAAACTATGGCTACACCTTC.

There are a few counts of this clonotype. The chain links TRBV4-1 to TRBJ2-2; maybe TRBD2 (5 bases). The V end was cut by 4 bases, the J end by 4 bases, with 10 bases between. The germline V gene encodes CDR1 MGHRA and CDR2 YSYEKL. There are 14 residues in the CDR3. The CDR3 DNA reads as TGCGCCAGCAGCCTTATAGGGAGCACCGGGGAGCTGTTTTTT. It yields the protein CASSLIGSTGELFF.

As to this clonotype: It may be a read error: a sequence one base away is much more abundant. Since no conserved phenylalanine or tryptophan closes the CDR3, a read error is the likely cause. The chain uses TRBV7-6 and TRBJ1-3; TRBD1 aligns across 11 bases. Germline CDR1 is SGHVS and CDR2 is FNYEAQ. V trimming: 5 bases; J trimming: 6 bases; junction bases outside the gene matches: 6. This CDR3 contains 15 residues. The CDR3 reads CASSPRTGGLNTIYC. Written as DNA, the CDR3 is TGTGCCAGCAGCCCTCGGACAGGGGGCCTAAACACCATATATTGT.